This T cell receptor beta chain was identified during a study of neoadjuvant anti-PD-1 for oral cavity cancer. Looking at the study overall: Most patients had three to four biweekly doses of 3 mg/kg nivolumab before resection. Non-progressing patients received a fourth nivolumab dose near day 43, then surgery on days 50-56.

Germline V lookup: CDR1 SGHTA, CDR2 FQGNSA. The CDR3 runs 13 residues. V shed 2 bases and J 7 bases; nucleotides not matched to a gene: 1. These oral cavity squamous cell carcinomas were HPV-negative and locally advanced. Most PBMC samples had 450 to 500 ng input DNA in six replicates. Libraries were prepared by immunoSEQ multiplex PCR; TCRdb keeps only in-frame clonotypes and omits some of them. The profile shows 55,000 to 80,000 clones, about 86% of them singletons. This TCR came from a person aged 40 to 85 with oral cavity squamous cell carcinoma. Source: PBMCs, taken before nivolumab (anti-PD-1) treatment. The chain has TRBV7-2 and TRBJ1-2; 10 positions match TRBD1. CDR3 protein: CASSLRDRGGYTF. The CDR3 bases are TGTGCCAGCAGCTTAAGGGACAGGGGTGGCTACACCTTC.